Listed here are 15 T cell receptor beta chains from one sample, sequenced in a study of shared clonotypes between healthy human individuals. Generated by immunoSEQ multiplex PCR, the TCRdb table keeps only in-frame clones and is missing some. This sample has about 610,000 clones, with around 97% found just once. Sample: naive CD4+ T cells sorted from blood. Specified subset: CD45RA+ positively selected. Every receptor here comes from a woman in her twenties or thirties in good health.

The chain links TRBV6-6 to TRBJ2-3; no clear D gene. The CDR3 totals 11 residues. The V end lost 1 base, the J end lost 6 bases, and 2 bases lay between the germline ends. The germline V gene has CDR1 MNHNY and CDR2 SVGAGI (reference sequence). The CDR3 loop reads CASSYFDTQYF. DNA for the CDR3: TGTGCCAGCAGTTACTTCGATACGCAGTATTTT.

This chain uses TRBV29-1 with TRBJ2-1; 8 bases map to TRBD1. CDR3 length: 14 residues. V lost 6 bases to trimming and J lost 12 bases; unmatched junction nucleotides: 16. The germline gives CDR1 SQVTM, CDR2 ANQGSEA. The chain's CDR3 is CSVKDRVGIHGQFF. The CDR3 nucleotides are TGCAGCGTAAAGGACAGGGTTGGGATCCATGGGCAGTTCTTC.

The chain has TRBV28 and TRBJ2-3; the D gene is possibly TRBD2 (6 bases). This CDR3 contains 19 residues. The germline V gene encodes CDR1 MDHEN and CDR2 SYDVKM. Trimming pared 4 bases from V and 2 bases from J, leaving 25 bases between. This CDR3 is CASSSPPGRGARYTDTQYF. CDR3 bases: TGTGCCAGCAGTTCCCCCCCCGGGAGAGGAGCCAGATACACAGATACGCAGTATTTT.

This chain uses TRBV18 with TRBJ2-1; 7 positions agree with TRBD2. Germline V gene sequence: CDR1 KGHSH, CDR2 LQKENI. V was pared by 0 bases and J by 10 bases, with 12 bases of the junction left unmatched. There are 16 residues in the CDR3. The CDR3 nucleotides are TGTGCCAGCTCACCACCCTCCCCTCTCGGGAGGAAGGAGCAGTTCTTC. Translating it yields CASSPPSPLGRKEQFF.

This clone has only one observation. The chain joins TRBV5-1 to TRBJ2-2, with D perhaps given as TRBD1 or TRBD2 (5 bases each). V dropped 4 bases and J dropped 6 bases, with 10 bases sitting between them. The CDR3 extends over 13 amino acids. The germline CDR1 and CDR2 sequences are SGHRS and YFSETQ. The CDR3 DNA reads as TGCGCCAGCAGCCCGGGGCCCTCCGGGGAGCTGTTTTTT. Its protein is CASSPGPSGELFF.

V usage is TRBV5-8 and J usage is TRBJ1-2, with D possibly being TRBD1 (5 bases). CDR3 size: 16 residues. V lost 4 bases, J lost 2 bases, and 18 bases lay in between. Germline V gives CDR1 SGHTS, CDR2 YDEGEE. In DNA form, the CDR3 reads TGTGCCAGCAGCCAAGGCGGGACCATACGGAACTATGGCTACACCTTC. It specifies CASSQGGTIRNYGYTF.

V is TRBV28 and J is TRBJ2-5; TRBD2 matches 9 bases. CDR1 MDHEN and CDR2 SYDVKM come from the germline V gene. The junction had 13 bases not matched to a gene; V was cut back by 8 bases and J by 3 bases. The CDR3 contains 16 residues. CDR3 DNA sequence: TGTGCCAGCGCTCAAGCAAGACTAGCGGTAAAAGAGACCCAGTACTTC. Its translation is CASAQARLAVKETQYF.

As DNA, the CDR3 is TGTGCCAGCAGCTTAACGTCTAGGGAGAACACTGAAGCTTTCTTT. Translated: CASSLTSRENTEAFF. This chain uses TRBV7-9 with TRBJ1-1; D unclear. Germline lookup yields CDR1 SEHNR and CDR2 FQNEAQ (reference sequence). Trimming took 2 bases from V and 1 from J, leaving 11 bases between them. CDR3 size: 15 residues.

The gene calls are TRBV15 and TRBJ2-1; D might be TRBD1 (5 bases). The CDR3 is made up of 15 amino acids. Trimming shortened V by 4 bases and J by 1 base, and 11 bases separated the two germline ends. Per germline, CDR1 LNHNV and CDR2 YYDKDF (reference sequence). The CDR3: CATSKGAGSYNEQFF. The CDR3 nucleotides are TGTGCCACCAGCAAAGGGGCAGGGTCCTACAATGAGCAGTTCTTC.

The chain couples TRBV5-5 to TRBJ2-5; D not certain. This CDR3 is built from 13 residues. V dropped 1 base and J dropped 1 base, with 5 bases sitting between them. Germline V CDR1 and CDR2: SGHKS, YYEKEE (reference sequence). The CDR3 region has the DNA TGTGCCAGCAGCTTGAGCTTCCAAGAGACCCAGTACTTC. This sequence encodes CASSLSFQETQYF.

The rearrangement uses TRBV5-1 and TRBJ2-1; D might be TRBD2 (6 bases). Deletions cut 3 bases from V and 0 bases from J, with 10 bases between. This CDR3 spans 15 amino acids. Germline values: CDR1 SGHRS, CDR2 YFSETQ. The CDR3 DNA sequence: TGCGCCAGCAGCTGGGACTGGTACTCCTACAATGAGCAGTTCTTC. Protein product: CASSWDWYSYNEQFF.

The rearrangement links TRBV15 to TRBJ2-2; D is unresolved. The ends were cut back, 3 bases at V and 8 bases at J, with 10 bases in the middle. CDR1 is LNHNV, CDR2 YYDKDF, per germline (reference sequence). The CDR3 is made up of 13 amino acids. The CDR3 sequence: CATSSLRTGELFF. The CDR3 DNA sequence: TGTGCCACCAGCAGCCTAAGAACTGGGGAGCTGTTTTTT.

This chain joins TRBV2 and TRBJ1-5; 9 positions agree with TRBD1. CDR1 and CDR2 from the germline V gene are SNHLY and FYNNEI. J was trimmed by 1 base and V by 6 bases; bases with no gene match: 10. The CDR3 runs to 17 residues. For the CDR3, the DNA is TGTGCCAGCAGGAGGGGACAGGGTCTGAGAAGCAATCAGCCCCAGCATTTT. The encoded protein is CASRRGQGLRSNQPQHF.

The CDR3 DNA follows: TGTGCCAGCAGCCTAGGTTCTAATTCACCCCTCCACTTT. Its protein product is CASSLGSNSPLHF. This chain connects TRBV6-5 to TRBJ1-6; D is ambiguous. CDR3 length: 13 amino acids. Per germline, CDR1 MNHEY and CDR2 SVGAGI. V dropped 6 bases and J dropped 6 bases, with 9 bases sitting between them.

The chain combines TRBV4-1 with TRBJ2-1; the match to TRBD2 covers 8 bases. Trimming cost V 8 bases and J 6 bases; bases outside gene matches: 6. The CDR3 is made up of 13 amino acids. The germline V gene has CDR1 MGHRA and CDR2 YSYEKL. This CDR3 reads CASGSGSSNEQFF. DNA for the CDR3: TGCGCCAGCGGGAGCGGGAGCAGCAATGAGCAGTTCTTC.